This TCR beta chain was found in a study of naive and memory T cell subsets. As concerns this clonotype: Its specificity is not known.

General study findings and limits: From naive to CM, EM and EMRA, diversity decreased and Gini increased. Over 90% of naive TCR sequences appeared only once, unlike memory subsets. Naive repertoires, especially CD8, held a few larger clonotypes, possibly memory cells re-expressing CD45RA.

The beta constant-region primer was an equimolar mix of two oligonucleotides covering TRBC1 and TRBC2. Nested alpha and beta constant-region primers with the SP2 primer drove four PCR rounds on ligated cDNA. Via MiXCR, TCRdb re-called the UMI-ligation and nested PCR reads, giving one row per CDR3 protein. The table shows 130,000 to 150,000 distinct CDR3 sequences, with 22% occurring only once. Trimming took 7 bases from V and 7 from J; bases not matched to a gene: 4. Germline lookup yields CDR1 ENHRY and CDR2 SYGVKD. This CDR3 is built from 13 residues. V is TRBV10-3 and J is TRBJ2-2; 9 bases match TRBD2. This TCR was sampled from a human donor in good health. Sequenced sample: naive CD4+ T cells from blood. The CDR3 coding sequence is TGTGCCATCACAGGGACTAGCAACGGGGAGCTGTTTTTT. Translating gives CAITGTSNGELFF.